The clone carrying this T cell receptor (beta chain) was observed at least ten times. Its antigen is currently unknown. TCRdb re-derived calls from the reads in MiXCR, one entry per CDR3 protein. The sample holds some 310,000 distinct CDR3 sequences, roughly 25% seen once. This record comes from a study of T cell repertoires in cytomegalovirus infection. Study information: Indicated by public TCR beta signatures were CMV infection and matching HLA type. Study results and caveats: Identification of carriers of CMV plus the relevant HLA was achieved through cumulative public TCR beta family frequency. Predominance within the ex vivo response was attributable to HLA-C-restricted CMV-specific TCR beta clonotypes.

This sequence originates from a human donor in good health (CMV status not recorded). Some clones in this sample may be carry-over from other donors' samples. Source: cultured PBMCs, taken from culture after CMV antigen stimulation.

The CDR3 region is CASSPWTATNEKLFF. CDR3 DNA: TGTGCCAGCAGCCCCTGGACAGCAACTAATGAAAAACTGTTTTTT. This chain joins TRBV7-2 and TRBJ1-4; tentative D call: TRBD1 (6 bases). Germline V gene sequence: CDR1 SGHTA, CDR2 FQGNSA. V was trimmed by 5 bases and J by 0 bases, leaving 10 bases between them. The CDR3 is made up of 15 amino acids. The whole variable domain, filled in from reference TRBV7-2 and TRBJ1-4, reads GAGVSQSPSNKVTEKGKDVELRCDPISGHTALYWYRQSLGQGLEFLIYFQGNSAPDKSGLPSDRFSAERTGGSVSTLTIQRTQQEDSAVYLCASSPWTATNEKLFFGSGTQLSVL.